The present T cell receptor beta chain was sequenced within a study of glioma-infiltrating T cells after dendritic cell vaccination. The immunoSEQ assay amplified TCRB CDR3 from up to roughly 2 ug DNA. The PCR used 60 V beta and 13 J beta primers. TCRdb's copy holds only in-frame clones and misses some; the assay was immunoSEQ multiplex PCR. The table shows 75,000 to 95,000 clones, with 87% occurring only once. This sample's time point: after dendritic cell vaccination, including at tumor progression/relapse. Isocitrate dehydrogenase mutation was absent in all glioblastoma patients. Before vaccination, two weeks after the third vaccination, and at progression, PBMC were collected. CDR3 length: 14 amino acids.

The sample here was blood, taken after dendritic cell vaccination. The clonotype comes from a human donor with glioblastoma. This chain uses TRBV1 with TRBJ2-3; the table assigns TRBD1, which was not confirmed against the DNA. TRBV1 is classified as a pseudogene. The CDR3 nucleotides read TGCACCAGCAGCCAAGATACAGGGACAGATACGCAGTATTTT. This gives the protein CTSSQDTGTDTQYF.